What follows are 27 T cell receptor beta chains derived from one specimen sequenced in a study of T cell clonality in common variable immunodeficiency. Method: immunoSEQ multiplex PCR; TCRdb's copy keeps in-frame clones and lacks some. Listed for the sample are about 43,000 clones, none seen a single time. Material for sequencing was peripheral blood mononuclear cells. Source of these receptors: a person aged 18 to 75 in good health.

This clone was found many times. The CDR3 end is not reached by the read, which stops 3 residues before it; the germline J gene fills it in. The chain combines TRBV2 with TRBJ2-7; 15 nucleotides line up with TRBD2. The V and J ends lost 6 bases and 3 bases, in that order; junction bases with no gene match: 3. The CDR3 has 15 amino acids. Looked up from germline, CDR1 is SNHLY and CDR2 is FYNNEI. The sequenced CDR3 bases are TGTGCCAGCAGAGGGGGACTAGCGGGAGGCTACGAG. This encodes CASRGGLAGGYE. The entire CDR3 sequence reads CASRGGLAGGYEQYF.

The sample holds many counts of this clone. The read halts 3 residues ahead of the CDR3 end, with the missing end drawn from the germline J gene. This chain links TRBV20-1 with TRBJ2-1; TRBD2 agrees at 7 bases. Germline V lookup: CDR1 DFQATT, CDR2 SNEGSKA (reference sequence). This CDR3 contains 15 residues. The CDR3 bases that were read are TGCGCAGTAGTACCACTAGCGCGCTCCTACAATGAG. This gives the protein CAVVPLARSYNE. The CDR3 in full is CAVVPLARSYNEQFF.

As concerns this clone: The read falls 3 residues short of the CDR3 end, and the missing part is taken from the germline J gene. The chain carries TRBV7-3 and TRBJ1-2; 7 bases match TRBD1. CDR1 and CDR2 (germline): SGHTA, FQGTGA. This CDR3 has 14 residues. CDR3 in amino acids: CASSPRGGGNDYTF. The CDR3 DNA, read in part, is TGTGCCAGCAGCCCTAGAGGGGGCGGGAATGAC.

Ten or more counts support this clone. The read is 3 residues too short to cover the CDR3 end, so that end is filled in from the germline J gene. This chain joins TRBV4-1 and TRBJ1-2, with 7 bases lining up with TRBD1. The CDR3 runs to 15 residues. J lost 4 bases, V lost 2 bases, and 7 bases had no gene match. Germline loops: CDR1 MGHRA, CDR2 YSYEKL. CDR3 amino acids: CASSQPLDRTYGYTF. Incomplete CDR3 DNA: TGCGCCAGCAGCCAACCCTTGGACAGGACCTATGGC.

About this clone itself: Read coverage stops 3 residues before the CDR3 terminus; the germline J gene supplies the remainder. This sequence joins TRBV2 and TRBJ1-2; 11 bases map to TRBD1. Germline trimming cut 10 bases from V and 6 bases from J; bases unmatched to any gene: 13. Germline V gives CDR1 SNHLY, CDR2 FYNNEI. The CDR3 extends over 15 amino acids. CDR3 sequence: CAIGPGQGAKDGYTF. CDR3 DNA, as far as it was read: TGTGCCATCGGACCCGGACAGGGGGCGAAAGATGGC. The full variable domain, its missing parts supplied by reference TRBV2 and TRBJ1-2, is EPEVTQTPSHQVTQMGQEVILRCVPISNHLYFYWYRQILGQKVEFLVSFYNNEISEKSEIFDDQFSVERPDGSNFTLKIRSTKLEDSAMYFCAIGPGQGAKDGYTFGSGTRLTVV.

As to this clone: The read stops 3 residues short of the end of the CDR3; the missing end is completed from the germline J gene. The J gene is TRBJ2-5, the V gene TRBV19, with 8 bases fitting TRBD2. Trimming removed 5 bases from V and 0 bases from J; junction bases left unmatched: 5. The CDR3 contains 15 residues. Germline assignment: CDR1 LNHDA and CDR2 SQIVND (reference sequence). The CDR3 bases that were read are TGTGCCAGTAGTCTGGGCGGGGGGCACCAAGAGACC. This encodes CASSLGGGHQET. The full CDR3 reads CASSLGGGHQETQYF.

The sample holds many counts of this clone. With the read ending 3 residues before the CDR3 end, the germline J gene is used to fill in that end. The chain links TRBV19 to TRBJ2-7; no reliable D call. The CDR3 covers 14 residues. V was trimmed by 3 bases and J by 3 bases, leaving 12 bases between them. Germline CDR1 is LNHDA and CDR2 is SQIVND (reference sequence). CDR3 DNA, as far as it was read: TGTGCCAGTAGTATGACTCCCGGCTTCTACGAG. It codes for CASSMTPGFYE. The whole CDR3 is CASSMTPGFYEQYF.

This clone was seen at least ten times. Read sequence stops 3 residues before the CDR3 end, and the germline J gene provides the missing end. This chain connects TRBV29-1 to TRBJ2-7, with 10 bases lining up with TRBD1. This CDR3 is built from 15 residues. Germline V lookup: CDR1 SQVTM, CDR2 ANQGSEA. The V and J ends lost 3 bases and 3 bases, in that order; junction bases with no gene match: 8. The CDR3 is CSVDAQGQGSYEQYF. CDR3 DNA, as far as it was read: TGCAGCGTTGATGCCCAGGGACAGGGGAGCTACGAG.

This clone was seen at least ten times. Sequencing ends 3 residues short of the CDR3 end; the germline J gene provides the rest. The gene calls are TRBV7-3 and TRBJ2-3, with 11 positions matching TRBD2. The CDR3 contains 18 residues. V gave up 1 base and J gave up 1 base; unmatched junction bases: 7. Looked up from germline, CDR1 is SGHTA and CDR2 is FQGTGA. Here the CDR3 reads CASSLNPLTSGGTDTQYF. Partial CDR3 DNA: TGTGCCAGCAGCTTAAACCCCTTGACTAGCGGGGGCACAGATACG.

There are a few counts of this clone. The CDR3 end lies 3 residues beyond the end of the read and is filled in from the germline J gene. V gene TRBV5-1 combines with J gene TRBJ2-7; 9 positions match TRBD1. The CDR3 has 14 residues. Trimming took 0 bases from V and 4 from J; bases not matched to a gene: 2. Germline assignment: CDR1 SGHRS and CDR2 YFSETQ. CDR3 amino acids: CASSLEGQGYEQYF. CDR3 DNA, as far as it was read: TGCGCCAGCAGCTTGGAAGGACAGGGGTACGAG.

Many counts were recorded for this clone. Coverage ceases 3 residues before the CDR3 finishes, and the germline J gene fills in the end. This rearrangement joins TRBV5-1 to TRBJ2-7, with TRBD1 matching 12 bases. CDR3 length: 15 amino acids. From germline, CDR1 is SGHRS and CDR2 YFSETQ. V trimming: 0 bases; J trimming: 5 bases; junction bases outside the gene matches: 3. CDR3 DNA, as far as it was read: TGCGCCAGCAGCTTGGCCGGGACAGGGGGCCACGAG. It translates to CASSLAGTGGHE. The whole CDR3 reads CASSLAGTGGHEQYF.

As regards this clone: The read terminates 3 residues ahead of where the CDR3 ends, so the germline J gene completes it. The chain combines TRBV7-3 with TRBJ1-2, with D uncertain. CDR3 size: 13 residues. Per the germline V gene, CDR1 is SGHTA and CDR2 is FQGTGA. Partial CDR3 DNA: TGTGCCAGCAGCCCCGGACTGCCCTACGAC. Its protein product is CASSPGLPYD. The full CDR3 reads CASSPGLPYDYTF.

This clone came up a few times. The DNA ends 3 residues before the CDR3 does, and the rest of the CDR3 is filled in from the germline J gene. The chain uses TRBV7-2 and TRBJ1-1, with D tentatively TRBD1 (6 bases). This CDR3 comprises 14 residues. V lost 5 bases to trimming and J lost 2 bases, with 12 bases between them. CDR1 is SGHTA and CDR2 is FQGNSA in the germline V gene. Incomplete CDR3 DNA: TGTGCCAGCAGCCCTTACAGGGTAAACACTGAA. Amino acids: CASSPYRVNTE. From start to end, the CDR3 is CASSPYRVNTEAFF.

This clone showed up many times. The read stops 3 residues short of the end of the CDR3; the missing end is completed from the germline J gene. The J gene is TRBJ1-4, the V gene TRBV7-9; 10 positions agree with TRBD1. V lost 4 bases to trimming and J lost 8 bases; unmatched junction nucleotides: 4. Germline assignment: CDR1 SEHNR and CDR2 FQNEAQ (reference sequence). The CDR3 consists of 14 residues. The CDR3 reads CASSWDRGGEKLFF. CDR3 DNA, as far as it was read: TGTGCCAGCAGCTGGGACAGGGGCGGCGAAAAA. Based on the CDR3 plus reference TRBV7-9 and TRBJ1-4, the full variable domain is DTGVSQNPRHKITKRGQNVTFRCDPISEHNRLYWYRQTLGQGPEFLTYFQNEAQLEKSRLLSDRFSAERPKGSFSTLEIQRTEQGDSAMYLCASSWDRGGEKLFFGSGTQLSVL.

This clone was observed a few times. From the germline J gene comes the end of the CDR3, since the read stops 3 residues before it. This chain uses TRBV2 with TRBJ2-1; TRBD2 matches at 14 bases. Germline V gives CDR1 SNHLY, CDR2 FYNNEI. Germline trimming cut 7 bases from V and 9 bases from J; bases unmatched to any gene: 11. The CDR3 has 16 amino acids. Here the CDR3 reads CASNQMTSGGAREQFF. The CDR3 DNA, read in part, is TGTGCCAGCAACCAAATGACTAGCGGGGGGGCGCGTGAG. Full variable domain (rest looked up from reference TRBV2 and TRBJ2-1): EPEVTQTPSHQVTQMGQEVILRCVPISNHLYFYWYRQILGQKVEFLVSFYNNEISEKSEIFDDQFSVERPDGSNFTLKIRSTKLEDSAMYFCASNQMTSGGAREQFFGPGTRLTVL.

In its sample, this clone was seen many times. Read sequence stops 3 residues before the CDR3 end, and the germline J gene provides the missing end. V and J are TRBV14 and TRBJ2-3, with D maybe TRBD1 (6 bases). The V end was cut by 3 bases, the J end by 4 bases, with 8 bases between. This CDR3 region has 13 residues. Germline V gene data show CDR1 as SGHDN and CDR2 as FVKESK. CDR3 DNA, as far as it was read: TGTGCCAGCAGCCACGCAGGGGCAGATACG. The encoded protein is CASSHAGADT. The full CDR3 protein is CASSHAGADTQYF.

At least ten counts were recorded for this clone. The sequence runs out 3 residues before the end of the CDR3; the remainder is reconstructed from the germline J gene. This chain uses TRBV7-6 with TRBJ1-4; D not certain. V lost 1 base and J 2 bases, leaving 5 bases between the germline ends. The CDR3 sequence is 14 residues long. The germline V gene encodes CDR1 SGHVS and CDR2 FNYEAQ. The sequenced part of the CDR3 DNA is TGTGCCAGCAGCTTAGGAGGGACTAATGAAAAA. Protein product: CASSLGGTNEK. The complete CDR3 sequence is CASSLGGTNEKLFF.

This clone showed up many times. The read stops 3 residues short of the end of the CDR3; the missing end is completed from the germline J gene. The J gene is TRBJ2-3, the V gene TRBV12-3 or TRBV12-4; D is perhaps TRBD1 (6 bases). The CDR3 has 14 amino acids. CDR3 sequence: CASRPFATTGTQYF. Partial CDR3 DNA: TGTGCCAGCAGACCTTTCGCGACTACAGGGACG.

There are many counts of this clone. The read terminates 3 residues before the CDR3 end, so the remaining end is supplied by the germline J gene. V gene TRBV6-1 combines with J gene TRBJ1-2, with D tentatively TRBD1 (5 bases). CDR3 length: 13 amino acids. The germline gives CDR1 MNHNS, CDR2 SASEGT. This CDR3 is CASSEEGLGGYTF. The covered CDR3 bases are TGTGCCAGCAGTGAAGAGGGGTTGGGGGGC.

In this sample, this clone turned up many times. The read ends 3 residues shy of where the CDR3 ends; the end is completed using the germline J gene. The chain uses TRBV12-3 or TRBV12-4 and TRBJ2-6; no clear D. V lost 3 bases, J lost 2 bases, and 5 bases lay in between. The CDR3 loop spans 14 amino acids. The CDR3 sequence: CASSFRAGANVLTF. CDR3 bases read: TGTGCCAGCAGTTTTAGGGCTGGGGCCAACGTC.

This clone was recorded many times. The sequenced fragment ends 3 residues before the CDR3 boundary, so the rest is inferred from the germline J gene. This sequence joins TRBV5-6 and TRBJ1-5, with a tentative D call TRBD1 (6 bases). V lost 0 bases and J lost 9, with 10 bases in between. The CDR3 totals 13 residues. Germline lookup yields CDR1 SGHDT and CDR2 YYEEEE. The covered CDR3 bases are TGTGCCAGCAGCTTGGCAGGGGTCGCGCCC. Translated: CASSLAGVAP. The whole CDR3 sequence is CASSLAGVAPQHF.

This clone occurred a few times. The read terminates 3 residues before the CDR3 end, so the remaining end is supplied by the germline J gene. The chain combines TRBV20-1 with TRBJ2-3; D gene ambiguous. Germline V lookup: CDR1 DFQATT, CDR2 SNEGSKA (reference sequence). The CDR3 consists of 13 residues. The CDR3 loop reads CSARDPLQETQYF. The sequenced part of the CDR3 DNA is TGCAGTGCTAGAGATCCATTACAAGAGACG.

Comments on this clone: The read falls 3 residues short of the CDR3 end, and the missing part is taken from the germline J gene. V is TRBV13 and J is TRBJ1-2; TRBD1 might be the D (5 bases). CDR3 length equals 13 residues. Germline-derived CDR1 and CDR2 are PRHDT and FYEKMQ (reference sequence). The V end was cut by 3 bases, the J end by 7 bases, with 12 bases between. The part of the CDR3 DNA that was read is TGTGCCAGCAGCTTGAAGGGGTCGGGTGGC. Translation: CASSLKGSGG. The entire CDR3 protein reads CASSLKGSGGYTF.

This clone has ten or more counts. The CDR3 goes on 3 residues after the read ends, and that part is filled in from the germline J gene. The chain is built from TRBV12-3 or TRBV12-4 and TRBJ2-1; TRBD2 might be the D (5 bases). The CDR3 has 13 residues. With 9 bases removed from V and 1 base from J, the gap between germline ends came to 10 bases. The chain's CDR3 is CASLAVSYNEQFF. CDR3 DNA (partial): TGTGCCAGTCTAGCAGTATCCTACAATGAG.

This clone was detected many times. The CDR3 end is not reached by the read, which stops 3 residues before it; the germline J gene fills it in. The chain joins TRBV7-9 to TRBJ2-5; D perhaps matches TRBD2 (6 bases). The CDR3 is made up of 12 amino acids. The ends were cut back, 8 bases at V and 1 base at J, with 8 bases in the middle. The germline V gene encodes CDR1 SEHNR and CDR2 FQNEAQ (reference sequence). Partial CDR3 DNA: TGTGCCAGCGGACTAACCCAAGAGACC. Translation gives CASGLTQET. The whole CDR3 protein is CASGLTQETQYF.

This clone has at least ten counts. The read halts 3 residues ahead of the CDR3 end, with the missing end drawn from the germline J gene. The J gene is TRBJ1-2, the V gene TRBV19, with 9 bases matching TRBD1. V dropped 4 bases and J dropped 2; count of bases not matched to a gene: 5. This CDR3 spans 15 amino acids. CDR1 LNHDA and CDR2 SQIVND come from the germline V gene (reference sequence). The sequenced CDR3 bases are TGTGCCAGTAGTAGAGACAGGGGGAGCAACTATGGC. The encoded protein is CASSRDRGSNYG. The entire CDR3 protein reads CASSRDRGSNYGYTF.

This clone was seen repeatedly, ten times or more. The missing CDR3 end, 3 residues past where the read stops, is filled in from the germline J gene. J is TRBJ2-7 and V is TRBV7-6; 7 nucleotides match TRBD1. CDR1 is SGHVS and CDR2 is FNYEAQ in the germline V gene. The CDR3 has 15 amino acids. J gave up 2 bases and V 1 base, and 5 bases lay outside the gene matches. The sequenced CDR3 bases are TGTGCCAGCAGCTTAGATCGAGGGGGCGCCTACGAG. Its protein is CASSLDRGGAYE. The full CDR3 protein is CASSLDRGGAYEQYF.